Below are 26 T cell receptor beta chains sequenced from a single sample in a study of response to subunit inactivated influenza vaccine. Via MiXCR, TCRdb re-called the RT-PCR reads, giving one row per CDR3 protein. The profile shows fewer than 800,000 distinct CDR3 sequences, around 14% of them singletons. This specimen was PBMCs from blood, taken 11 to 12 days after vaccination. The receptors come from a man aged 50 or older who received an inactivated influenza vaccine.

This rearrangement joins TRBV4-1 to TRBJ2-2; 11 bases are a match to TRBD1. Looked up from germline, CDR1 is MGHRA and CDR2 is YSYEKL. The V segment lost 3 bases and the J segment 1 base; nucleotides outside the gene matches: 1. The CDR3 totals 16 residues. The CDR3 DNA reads TGCGCCAGCAGCCACGGGACAGGGGGGAACACCGGGGAGCTGTTTTTT. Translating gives CASSHGTGGNTGELFF.

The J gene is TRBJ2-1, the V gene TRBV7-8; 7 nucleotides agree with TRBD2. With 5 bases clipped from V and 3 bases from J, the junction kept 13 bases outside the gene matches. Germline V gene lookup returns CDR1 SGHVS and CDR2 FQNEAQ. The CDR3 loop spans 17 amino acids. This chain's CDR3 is CASSHHGPSGIYNEQFF. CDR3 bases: TGTGCCAGCAGCCACCACGGGCCAAGCGGGATCTACAATGAGCAGTTCTTC.

The CDR3 region has the DNA TGTGCCAGCAGCCTGGGACAGCGAAACGGCTACACCTTC. Translation gives CASSLGQRNGYTF. This chain connects TRBV5-5 to TRBJ1-2; 7 positions match TRBD1. Trimming cost V 4 bases and J 8 bases; bases outside gene matches: 8. Germline V lookup: CDR1 SGHKS, CDR2 YYEKEE (reference sequence). The CDR3 is 13 amino acids.

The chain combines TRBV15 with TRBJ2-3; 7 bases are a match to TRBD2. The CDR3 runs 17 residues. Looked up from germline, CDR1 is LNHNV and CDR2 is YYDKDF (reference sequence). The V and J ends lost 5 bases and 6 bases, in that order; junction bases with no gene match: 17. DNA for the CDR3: TGTGCCACCAGCTCCCCATGGCTAGCGGATCTGTCTGATACGCAGTATTTT. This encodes CATSSPWLADLSDTQYF.

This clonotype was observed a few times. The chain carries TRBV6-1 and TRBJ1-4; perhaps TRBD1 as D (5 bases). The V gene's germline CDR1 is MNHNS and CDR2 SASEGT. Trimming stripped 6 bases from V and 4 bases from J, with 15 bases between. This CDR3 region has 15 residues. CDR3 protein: CASRERGQINEKLFF. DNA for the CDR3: TGTGCCAGCAGGGAACGGGGCCAGATTAATGAAAAACTGTTTTTT.

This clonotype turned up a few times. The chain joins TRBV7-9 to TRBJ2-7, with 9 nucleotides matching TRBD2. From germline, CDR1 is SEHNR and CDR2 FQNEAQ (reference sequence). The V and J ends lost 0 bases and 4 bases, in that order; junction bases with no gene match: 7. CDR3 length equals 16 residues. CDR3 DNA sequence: TGTGCCAGCAGCTTAGCGTTGGGTAGCGGGAGTTACGAGCAGTACTTC. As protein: CASSLALGSGSYEQYF.

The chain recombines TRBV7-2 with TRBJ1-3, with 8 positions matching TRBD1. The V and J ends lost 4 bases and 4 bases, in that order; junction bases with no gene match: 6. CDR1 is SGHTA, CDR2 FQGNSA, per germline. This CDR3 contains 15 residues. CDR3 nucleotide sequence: TGTGCCAGCAGCTCCGGACAGGGCCGGGGAAACACCATATATTTT. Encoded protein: CASSSGQGRGNTIYF.

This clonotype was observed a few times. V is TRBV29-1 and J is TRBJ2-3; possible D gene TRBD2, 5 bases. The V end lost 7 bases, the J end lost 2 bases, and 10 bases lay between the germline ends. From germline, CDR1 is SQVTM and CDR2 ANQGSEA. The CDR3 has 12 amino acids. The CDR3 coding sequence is TGCAGCGGCAACCGGGACACAGATACGCAGTATTTT. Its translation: CSGNRDTDTQYF.

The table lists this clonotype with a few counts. CDR3 nucleotide sequence: TGTGCCAGCCCAAACAGGGGCACGTGCCGCTACGAGCAGTACTTC. Protein sequence: CASPNRGTCRYEQYF. V is TRBV27 and J is TRBJ2-7, with 7 bases lining up with TRBD1. This CDR3 comprises 15 residues. Germline loops: CDR1 MNHEY, CDR2 SMNVEV (reference sequence). V lost 8 bases and J lost 3; bases outside the gene matches: 13.

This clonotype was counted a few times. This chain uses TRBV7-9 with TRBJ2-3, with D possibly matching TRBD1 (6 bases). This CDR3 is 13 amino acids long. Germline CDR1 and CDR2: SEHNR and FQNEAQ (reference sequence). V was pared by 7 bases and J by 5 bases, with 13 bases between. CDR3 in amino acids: CASTTPGEDTQYF. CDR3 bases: TGTGCCAGCACGACTCCAGGGGAAGATACGCAGTATTTT.

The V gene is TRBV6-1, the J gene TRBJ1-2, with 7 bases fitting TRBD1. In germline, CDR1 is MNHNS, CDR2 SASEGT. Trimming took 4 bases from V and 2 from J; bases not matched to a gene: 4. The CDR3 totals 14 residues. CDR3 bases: TGTGCCAGCAGTGTACTGACAGGGAACTATGGCTACACCTTC. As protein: CASSVLTGNYGYTF.

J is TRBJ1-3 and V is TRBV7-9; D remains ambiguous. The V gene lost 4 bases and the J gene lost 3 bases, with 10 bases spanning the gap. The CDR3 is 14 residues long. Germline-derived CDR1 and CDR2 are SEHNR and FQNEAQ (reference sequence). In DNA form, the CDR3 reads TGTGCCAGCAGCTCCCTAGCCTTTGGAAACACCATATATTTT. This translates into CASSSLAFGNTIYF.

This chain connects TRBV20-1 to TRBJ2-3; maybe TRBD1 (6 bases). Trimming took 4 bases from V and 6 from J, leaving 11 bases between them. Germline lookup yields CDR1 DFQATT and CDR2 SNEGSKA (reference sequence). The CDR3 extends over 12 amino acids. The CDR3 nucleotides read TGCAGTGCTAACAGGGTAACCGATACGCAGTATTTT. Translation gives CSANRVTDTQYF.

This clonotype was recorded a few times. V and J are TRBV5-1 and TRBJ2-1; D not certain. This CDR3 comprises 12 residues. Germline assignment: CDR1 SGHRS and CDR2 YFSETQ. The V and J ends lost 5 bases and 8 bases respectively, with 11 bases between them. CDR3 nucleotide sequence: TGCGCCAGCAGTTCCGGGCTCGATGAGCAGTTCTTC. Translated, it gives CASSSGLDEQFF.

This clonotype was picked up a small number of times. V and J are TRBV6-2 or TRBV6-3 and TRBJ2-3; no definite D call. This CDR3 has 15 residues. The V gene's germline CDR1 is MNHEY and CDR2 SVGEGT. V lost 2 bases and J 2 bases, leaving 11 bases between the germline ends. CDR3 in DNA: TGTGCCAGCAGTTACCGAGTTTCCTTCACAGATACGCAGTATTTT. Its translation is CASSYRVSFTDTQYF.

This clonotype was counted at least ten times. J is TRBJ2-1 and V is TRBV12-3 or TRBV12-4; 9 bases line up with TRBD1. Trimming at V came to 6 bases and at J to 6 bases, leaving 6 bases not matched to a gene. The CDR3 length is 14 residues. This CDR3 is CASSLQGAPNEQFF. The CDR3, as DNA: TGTGCCAGCAGCCTACAGGGGGCACCCAATGAGCAGTTCTTC.

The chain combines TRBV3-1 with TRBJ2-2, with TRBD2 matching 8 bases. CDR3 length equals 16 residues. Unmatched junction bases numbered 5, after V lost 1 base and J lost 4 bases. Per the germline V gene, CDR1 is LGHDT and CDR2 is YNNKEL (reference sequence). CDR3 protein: CASSQVLAGGTGELFF. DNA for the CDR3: TGTGCCAGCAGCCAAGTTCTAGCGGGCGGCACCGGGGAGCTGTTTTTT.

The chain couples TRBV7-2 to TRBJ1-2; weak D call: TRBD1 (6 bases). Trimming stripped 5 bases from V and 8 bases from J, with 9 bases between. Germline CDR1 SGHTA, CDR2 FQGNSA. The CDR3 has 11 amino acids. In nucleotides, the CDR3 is TGTGCCAGCAGCCCAGGGGACGGCTACACCTTC. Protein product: CASSPGDGYTF.

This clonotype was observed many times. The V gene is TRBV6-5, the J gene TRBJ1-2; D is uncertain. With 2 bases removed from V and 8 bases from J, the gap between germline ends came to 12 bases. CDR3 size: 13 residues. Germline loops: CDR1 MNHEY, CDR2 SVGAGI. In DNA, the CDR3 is TGTGCCAGCAGTTACGGCGGTGAGGGCGGCTACACCTTC. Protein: CASSYGGEGGYTF.

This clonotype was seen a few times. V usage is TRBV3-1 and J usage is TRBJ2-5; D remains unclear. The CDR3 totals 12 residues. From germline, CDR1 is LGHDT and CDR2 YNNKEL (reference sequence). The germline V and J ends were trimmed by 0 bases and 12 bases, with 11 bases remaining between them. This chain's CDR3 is CASSQEAFGKYF. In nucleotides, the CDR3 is TGTGCCAGCAGCCAAGAGGCCTTTGGAAAGTACTTC.

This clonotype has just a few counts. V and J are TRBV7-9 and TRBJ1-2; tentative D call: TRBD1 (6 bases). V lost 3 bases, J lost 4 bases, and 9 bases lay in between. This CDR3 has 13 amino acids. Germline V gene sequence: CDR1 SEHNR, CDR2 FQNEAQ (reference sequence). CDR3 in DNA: TGTGCCAGCAGCTTCCAGACAGGCTATGGCTACACCTTC. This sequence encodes CASSFQTGYGYTF.

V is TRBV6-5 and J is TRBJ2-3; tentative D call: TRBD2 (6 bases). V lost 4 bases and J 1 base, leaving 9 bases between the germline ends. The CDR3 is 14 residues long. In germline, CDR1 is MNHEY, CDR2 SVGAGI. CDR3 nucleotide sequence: TGTGCCAGCAGTTCGGGACTGCGCACAGATACGCAGTATTTT. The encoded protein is CASSSGLRTDTQYF.

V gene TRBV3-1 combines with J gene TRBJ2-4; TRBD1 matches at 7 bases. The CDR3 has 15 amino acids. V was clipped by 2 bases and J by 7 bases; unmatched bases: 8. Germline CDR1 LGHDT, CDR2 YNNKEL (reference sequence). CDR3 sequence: CASSQMTGSGNIQYF. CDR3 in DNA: TGTGCCAGCAGCCAAATGACAGGGTCGGGGAACATTCAGTACTTC.

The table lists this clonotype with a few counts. CDR3 in amino acids: CASSQPEVGVAKNIQYF. CDR3 DNA sequence: TGTGCCAGCAGCCAACCAGAGGTCGGGGTAGCCAAAAACATTCAGTACTTC. The V and J genes are TRBV4-2 and TRBJ2-4; weak D call: TRBD2 (5 bases). The germline gives CDR1 LGHNA, CDR2 YNFKEQ. The CDR3 extends over 17 amino acids. V lost 2 bases to trimming and J lost 0 bases, with 14 bases between them.

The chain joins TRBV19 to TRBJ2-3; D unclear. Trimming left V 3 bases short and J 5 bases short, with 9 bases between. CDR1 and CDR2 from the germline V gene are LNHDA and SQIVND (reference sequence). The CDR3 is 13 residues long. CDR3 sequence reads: CASSMQRRDTQYF. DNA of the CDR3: TGTGCCAGTAGTATGCAGCGACGAGATACGCAGTATTTT.

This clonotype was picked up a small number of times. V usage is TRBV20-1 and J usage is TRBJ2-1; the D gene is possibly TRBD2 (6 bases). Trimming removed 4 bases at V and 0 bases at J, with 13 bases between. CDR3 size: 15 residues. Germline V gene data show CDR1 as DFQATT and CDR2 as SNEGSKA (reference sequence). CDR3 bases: TGCAGTGCTATATCCGTGACTAGCTCCTACAATGAGCAGTTCTTC. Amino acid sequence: CSAISVTSSYNEQFF.